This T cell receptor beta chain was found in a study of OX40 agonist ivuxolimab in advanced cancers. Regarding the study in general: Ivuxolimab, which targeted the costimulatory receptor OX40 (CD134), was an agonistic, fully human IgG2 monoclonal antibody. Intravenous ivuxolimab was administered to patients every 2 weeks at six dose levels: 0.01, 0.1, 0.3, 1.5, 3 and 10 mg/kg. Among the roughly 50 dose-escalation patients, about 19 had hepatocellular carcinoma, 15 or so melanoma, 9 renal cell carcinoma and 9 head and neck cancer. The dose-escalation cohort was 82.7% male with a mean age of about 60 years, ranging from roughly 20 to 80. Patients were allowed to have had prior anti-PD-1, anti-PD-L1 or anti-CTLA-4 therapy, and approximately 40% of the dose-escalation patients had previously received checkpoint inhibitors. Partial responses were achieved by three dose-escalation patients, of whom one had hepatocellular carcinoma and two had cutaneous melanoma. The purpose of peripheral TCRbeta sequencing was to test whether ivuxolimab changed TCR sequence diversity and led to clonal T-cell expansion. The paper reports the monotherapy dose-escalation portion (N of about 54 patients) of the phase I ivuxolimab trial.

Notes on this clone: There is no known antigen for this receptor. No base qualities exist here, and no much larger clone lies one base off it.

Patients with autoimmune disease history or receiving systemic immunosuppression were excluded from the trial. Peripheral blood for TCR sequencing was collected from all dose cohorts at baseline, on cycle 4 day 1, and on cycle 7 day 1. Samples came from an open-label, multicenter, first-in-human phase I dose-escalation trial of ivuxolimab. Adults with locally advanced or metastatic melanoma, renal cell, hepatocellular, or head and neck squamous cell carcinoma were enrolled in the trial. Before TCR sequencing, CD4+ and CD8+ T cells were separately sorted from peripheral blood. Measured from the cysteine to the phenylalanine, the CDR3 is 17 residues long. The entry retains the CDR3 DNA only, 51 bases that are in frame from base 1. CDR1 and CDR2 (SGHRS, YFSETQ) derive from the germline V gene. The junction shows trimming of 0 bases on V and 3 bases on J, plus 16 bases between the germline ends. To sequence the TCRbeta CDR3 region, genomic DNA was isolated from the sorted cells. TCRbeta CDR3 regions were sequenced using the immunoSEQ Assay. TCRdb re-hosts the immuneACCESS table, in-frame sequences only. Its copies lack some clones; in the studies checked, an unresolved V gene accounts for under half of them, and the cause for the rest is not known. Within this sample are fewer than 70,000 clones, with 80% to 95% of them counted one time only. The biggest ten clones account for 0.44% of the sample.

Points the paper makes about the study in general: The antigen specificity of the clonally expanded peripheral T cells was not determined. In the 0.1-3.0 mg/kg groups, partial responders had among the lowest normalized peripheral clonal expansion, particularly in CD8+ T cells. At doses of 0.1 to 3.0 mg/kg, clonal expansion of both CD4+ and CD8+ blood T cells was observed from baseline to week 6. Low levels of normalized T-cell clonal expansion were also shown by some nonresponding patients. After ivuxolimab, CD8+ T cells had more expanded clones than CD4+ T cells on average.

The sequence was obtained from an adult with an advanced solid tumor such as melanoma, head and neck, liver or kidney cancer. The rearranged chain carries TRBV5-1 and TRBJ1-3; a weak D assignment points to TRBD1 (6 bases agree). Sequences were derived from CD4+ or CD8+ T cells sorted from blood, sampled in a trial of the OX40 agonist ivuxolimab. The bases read TGCGCCAGCAGCTTGGCCGGAGGGGGACGGGGTGGAAACACCATATATTTT. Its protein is CASSLAGGGRGGNTIYF.